This T cell receptor beta chain was sequenced for a study of shared clonotypes between healthy human individuals (dated by TCRdb to the early 2020s). Background for the entire study: Two women and a few men aged 18 to 49 years were included in the cohort. Per donor, three plates each were used for CD4 naive and CD4 memory, two for CD8 naive, and one for CD8 memory. The study deeply sequenced blood TCR repertoires of five healthy adults to estimate repertoire size and the extent of clonotype sharing between individuals. Different laboratories and diverse techniques were used to prepare libraries and sequence TCR repertoires, to increase sequencing depth and limit assay-specific biases. Between about 0.8 and 9 billion PBMCs per donor were obtained by leukapheresis.

The research as a whole found: Rarefaction of sorted-subset datasets indicated incomplete sequencing despite the large sequencing depth. Compared with non-shared clonotypes, clonotypes shared by all four sorted-subset donors had higher generation probabilities. Larger estimated clonotype richness was generally found for naive subsets than for memory subsets. Only blood was sampled, and tissue TCR repertoires likely differ from those in blood. Pairwise subsampling indicated that sequencing depth was expected to affect the degree of clonotype sharing among donors. Across a handful of donors, roughly 5.4% of naive CD4, over 3% of naive CD8, roughly 2.3% of memory CD4, and approximately 0.4% of memory CD8 clonotypes were shared. The genetic and exposure-history diversity represented was limited by the small number of donors.

CD8 naive samples were obtained by positive selection for CCR7 among CD45RO-negative cells, yielding a CD45RA+CCR7+ population from which TemRA cells were excluded. The donors were healthy, HIV-negative adults who had no recently reported acute infections or vaccinations. Every donor was a Caucasian adult living in Nashville, Tennessee, USA. Blood was obtained by leukapheresis, after which PBMCs were separated by Ficoll-Histopaque density gradient centrifugation and cryopreserved in liquid nitrogen vapor phase. Analytical flow cytometry was used to check the purity and quantity of every magnetically sorted T cell population. From each sorted fraction, genomic DNA was isolated and quantified by UV absorbance on a Nanodrop 2000c. Worth noting for this clone: What this receptor recognizes is not known. Per-base qualities were not stored, and no clone one base away is much larger.

Using the deep immunoSEQ assay, multiplex PCR amplified TCR CDR3 regions from genomic DNA. For each cell subset, the extracted genomic DNA was distributed evenly across all wells of several immunoSEQ 96-well plates, and each plate served as one replicate. For sorted subsets, each replicate PCR was loaded with roughly 200 ng genomic DNA, equivalent to about 30,000 T cell genomes. Purified libraries were measured with a Qubit 3.0 fluorometer, size-checked on a Bioanalyzer 2100, and measured again with the KAPA Library Quantification kit. Every immunoSEQ 96-well plate was sequenced on a separate single-read 150-cycle Illumina NextSeq 550 flow cell. In the original analysis: Because only junctional sequences without quality scores were contained in the immunoSEQ output, filtering matching that applied to full-length reads could not be performed. To assign V/J genes and CDR3, sequences were annotated using PyIR, a Python wrapper for IgBLAST v1.9, with IMGT germline references. Reads with weak V/J assignments (E-value above 1e-6), missing CDR3, stop codons, out-of-frame junctions, or ambiguous translated residues were removed. V3J clonotypes were defined by identical inferred V gene, J gene, and CDR3 amino acid sequence. To compute the percentage overlap between repertoires, the number of shared unique clonotypes was divided by the size of the smaller repertoire. Richness of each repertoire was evaluated using RTK rarefaction, the Chao1 estimator, and Recon v2.1 estimates of unobserved clonotypes. For all TCRbeta clonotypes obtained by the gDNA method from several donors, generation probabilities were computed with OLGA. Held by TCRdb, this immuneACCESS table contains in-frame sequences only and omits some clones. Under half of the omission traces to an unresolved V gene where checked; the cause of the rest is unknown. V and J calls and clone size are given by that table; D and trimming were obtained from the DNA. The sample profile shows approximately 2,200,000 clones; around 93% of them were found once. Under 2% of the sample goes to the ten largest clones.

The CDR3 numbers 15 residues from cysteine through phenylalanine. CDR3 DNA only is kept here, 45 bases in frame from base 1. V loses 3 bases of germline sequence and J loses 2 bases, and the interval between the two ends is 14 bases. Based on the germline V gene, the CDR1 and CDR2 sequences are SGHTA and FQGNSA. The source of this sequence is a man between 18 and 29 years old in good health. Some clones in this sample may be carry-over from other donors' samples. The rearrangement combines TRBV7-2 with TRBJ2-7; no D gene is confidently identified. The material sequenced was naive CD8+ T cells from PBMCs. In the paper's terms, the cell subset or site label means: CD45RA+CCR7+. The DNA is TGTGCCAGCAGCTTGATAGCTAACCCCACCTACGAGCAGTACTTC. Its protein product is CASSLIANPTYEQYF.